One and the same sample provided the 26 T cell receptor beta chains below, sequenced in a study of T cell changes during pregnancy in multiple sclerosis. The assay was immunoSEQ multiplex PCR, and TCRdb's table has in-frame clones only and misses some. The table lists about 50,000 clones, around 90% of them singletons, with 0.2% to 0.3% in the top ten. The sequenced sample was CD4+ T cells from peripheral blood mononuclear cells, obtained in the second trimester of pregnancy. These receptor sequences come from a female donor with multiple sclerosis, enrolled in a pregnancy study.

This clone was seen a single time. This rearrangement joins TRBV15 to TRBJ1-4; D remains unclear. Trimming left V 7 bases short and J 3 bases short, with 15 bases between. Per germline, CDR1 LNHNV and CDR2 YYDKDF (reference sequence). The CDR3 is made up of 15 amino acids. In DNA form, the CDR3 reads TGTGCCACCAACCACCCGGGGTCACCTAATGAAAAACTGTTTTTT. Amino acid sequence: CATNHPGSPNEKLFF.

The rearrangement uses TRBV5-1 and TRBJ1-1; 10 bases align to TRBD1. V gave up 4 bases and J gave up 1 base; unmatched junction bases: 4. Germline CDR1 is SGHRS and CDR2 is YFSETQ. The CDR3 totals 15 residues. DNA for the CDR3: TGCGCCAGCAGCCAGGGACAGGGGTGGAACACTGAAGCTTTCTTT. This gives the protein CASSQGQGWNTEAFF.

In its sample, this clone was seen a few times. This chain's CDR3 is CASSFPRGKTF. DNA for the CDR3: TGTGCCAGCAGCTTCCCTAGAGGCAAAACCTTC. This rearrangement joins TRBV7-9 to TRBJ1-2; D is ambiguous. V gave up 3 bases and J gave up 14 bases, with 13 bases separating them. CDR3 length equals 11 residues. Germline CDR1 is SEHNR and CDR2 is FQNEAQ (reference sequence).

The rearrangement uses TRBV14 and TRBJ2-1; 12 bases fit TRBD2. Per germline, CDR1 SGHDN and CDR2 FVKESK. V dropped 4 bases and J dropped 5; count of bases not matched to a gene: 9. The length of the CDR3 is 17 residues. The DNA of the CDR3 is TGTGCCAGCAGCCCCCTGAAGGCTAGCGGGGGGGACAATGAGCAGTTCTTC. Amino acids: CASSPLKASGGDNEQFF.

This rearrangement joins TRBV2 to TRBJ2-3; 10 bases are a match to TRBD2. V shed 2 bases and J 4 bases; nucleotides not matched to a gene: 3. This CDR3 contains 15 residues. Germline CDR1 reads SNHLY; CDR2 reads FYNNEI. CDR3 residues: CASSELSGGADTQYF. In DNA form, the CDR3 reads TGTGCCAGCAGTGAACTGAGCGGGGGGGCAGATACGCAGTATTTT.

This clone was counted between two and nine times. The gene calls are TRBV27 and TRBJ2-7; 7 nucleotides line up with TRBD1. CDR3 length equals 13 residues. The germline V gene has CDR1 MNHEY and CDR2 SMNVEV (reference sequence). The ends lost 5 bases at V and 1 base at J; junction bases unmatched: 2. CDR3: CASSATGSYEQYF. CDR3 in DNA: TGTGCCAGCAGTGCGACAGGGTCCTACGAGCAGTACTTC.

This rearrangement joins TRBV7-9 to TRBJ1-2, with D possibly being TRBD1 (5 bases). The CDR3 totals 14 residues. Germline V gene sequence: CDR1 SEHNR, CDR2 FQNEAQ (reference sequence). V lost 1 base to trimming and J lost 3 bases, with 9 bases between them. The CDR3 sequence is CASSLGGEDYGYTF. The DNA of the CDR3 is TGTGCCAGCAGCTTAGGGGGGGAAGACTATGGCTACACCTTC.

This chain connects TRBV14 to TRBJ1-1; D perhaps matches TRBD1 (6 bases). The V and J ends lost 3 bases and 5 bases respectively, with 7 bases between them. CDR3 length equals 12 residues. Germline assignment: CDR1 SGHDN and CDR2 FVKESK. CDR3 bases: TGTGCCAGCAGCCAGCAGGGGACTGAAGCTTTCTTT. It translates to CASSQQGTEAFF.

This clone was found once. The chain employs TRBV11-3 and TRBJ1-3; no clear D gene. The germline gives CDR1 SGHNT, CDR2 YENEEA. Trimming removed 4 bases at V and 1 base at J, with 8 bases between. The CDR3 length is 14 residues. The CDR3 is CASSSRESGNTIYF. CDR3 bases: TGTGCCAGCAGCTCCCGGGAATCTGGAAACACCATATATTTT.

This chain connects TRBV4-1 to TRBJ2-7; maybe TRBD2 (6 bases). Germline CDR1 MGHRA, CDR2 YSYEKL. CDR3 size: 15 residues. Trimming shortened V by 4 bases and J by 5 bases, and 18 bases separated the two germline ends. The CDR3 spells CASSRPGDLINEQYF. Written as DNA, the CDR3 is TGCGCCAGCAGCCGTCCCGGGGACTTAATCAACGAGCAGTACTTC.

J is TRBJ2-1 and V is TRBV5-1, with TRBD2 matching over 12 bases. Germline trimming cut 3 bases from V and 3 bases from J; bases unmatched to any gene: 1. The germline CDR1 and CDR2 sequences are SGHRS and YFSETQ. CDR3 length equals 15 residues. CDR3 sequence reads: CASSSSGGDYNEQFF. The CDR3 DNA follows: TGCGCCAGCAGCTCTAGCGGGGGGGACTACAATGAGCAGTTCTTC.

The V call is TRBV7-8, the J call TRBJ2-1; the match to TRBD2 covers 12 bases. This CDR3 contains 17 residues. With V trimmed by 1 base and J by 7 bases, 8 bases remained unmatched. CDR1 is SGHVS and CDR2 is FQNEAQ in the germline V gene. Here the CDR3 reads CASSLDRASGGANEQFF. For the CDR3, the DNA is TGTGCCAGCAGCTTAGATAGAGCTAGCGGGGGGGCTAATGAGCAGTTCTTC.

The chain employs TRBV11-2 and TRBJ1-1; possibly TRBD1 for D (6 bases). Germline values: CDR1 SGHAT, CDR2 FQNNGV. CDR3 length equals 16 residues. V was pared by 0 bases and J by 1 base, with 12 bases between. CDR3 sequence: CASSLEWGRSNTEAFF. The CDR3 DNA reads as TGTGCCAGCAGCTTAGAATGGGGGCGGTCGAACACTGAAGCTTTCTTT.

This chain links TRBV5-1 with TRBJ1-1; TRBD1 might be the D (5 bases). Germline CDR1 reads SGHRS; CDR2 reads YFSETQ. Trimming removed 5 bases at V and 4 bases at J, with 18 bases between. This CDR3 has 15 amino acids. The CDR3 here is CASSYGGGGGTEAFF. The CDR3 DNA reads as TGCGCCAGCAGTTATGGGGGGGGAGGAGGCACTGAAGCTTTCTTT.

V and J are TRBV10-3 and TRBJ2-5, with TRBD1 matching over 7 bases. The CDR3 contains 13 residues. The V gene's germline CDR1 is ENHRY and CDR2 SYGVKD. J gave up 2 bases and V 7 bases, and 4 bases lay outside the gene matches. Here the CDR3 DNA reads TGTGCCATCATGGGGACAGAGCAAGAGACCCAGTACTTC. This encodes CAIMGTEQETQYF.

The J gene is TRBJ2-1, the V gene TRBV27, with 11 bases fitting TRBD2. CDR1 MNHEY and CDR2 SMNVEV come from the germline V gene (reference sequence). V trimming: 6 bases; J trimming: 9 bases; junction bases outside the gene matches: 22. CDR3 size: 19 residues. This chain's CDR3 is CASSPPRGSGGALFSEQFF. CDR3 nucleotides: TGTGCCAGCAGCCCACCTAGGGGTAGCGGGGGGGCCCTATTCAGTGAGCAGTTCTTC.

The genes are TRBV6-1 and TRBJ1-2; D gene uncertain. Germline-derived CDR1 and CDR2 are MNHNS and SASEGT. The V end was cut by 2 bases, the J end by 4 bases, with 8 bases between. There are 13 residues in the CDR3. CDR3 in amino acids: CASSEQVIYGYTF. CDR3 bases: TGTGCCAGCAGTGAACAGGTGATCTATGGCTACACCTTC.

The rearrangement links TRBV15 to TRBJ1-5, with D unclear. This CDR3 region has 15 residues. The germline gives CDR1 LNHNV, CDR2 YYDKDF (reference sequence). Trimming removed 0 bases at V and 10 bases at J, with 16 bases between. CDR3 sequence reads: CATSRDLGADVPQHF. In DNA form, the CDR3 reads TGTGCCACCAGCAGAGATCTTGGAGCAGACGTACCCCAGCATTTT.

This chain joins TRBV7-8 and TRBJ2-7; 8 nucleotides agree with TRBD1. After removal of 5 bases from V and 2 bases from J, the junction contained 2 bases not matched to a gene. CDR1 SGHVS and CDR2 FQNEAQ come from the germline V gene. The length of the CDR3 is 13 residues. CDR3 loop: CASSGDRTYEQYF. The CDR3 DNA sequence: TGTGCCAGCAGCGGGGACAGGACCTACGAGCAGTACTTC.

The CDR3 sequence is CASSRDRNYGYTF. The CDR3 nucleotides are TGTGCCAGCAGCCGGGACAGGAATTATGGCTACACCTTC. V and J are TRBV6-1 and TRBJ1-2; 8 bases map to TRBD1. Germline CDR1 MNHNS, CDR2 SASEGT. The junction had 5 bases not matched to a gene; V was cut back by 6 bases and J by 5 bases. The CDR3 sequence is 13 residues long.

The chain couples TRBV11-2 to TRBJ2-7; TRBD1 matches 7 bases. Germline CDR1 reads SGHAT; CDR2 reads FQNNGV. Trimming cost V 1 base and J 2 bases; bases outside gene matches: 8. The CDR3 extends over 16 amino acids. Here the CDR3 reads CASSLGWQGVPYEQYF. The CDR3 region has the DNA TGTGCCAGCAGCTTAGGATGGCAGGGGGTGCCCTACGAGCAGTACTTC.

This rearrangement joins TRBV25-1 to TRBJ2-1; weak D call: TRBD1 (8 bases). Germline V lookup: CDR1 MGHDK, CDR2 SYGVNS. Trimming shortened V by 1 base and J by 6 bases, and 13 bases separated the two germline ends. CDR3 length: 15 amino acids. In nucleotides, the CDR3 is TGTGCCAGCAGTGAATCAAACAGGGGGGGCAATGAGCAGTTCTTC. Translating it yields CASSESNRGGNEQFF.

In its sample, this clone was seen once. V is TRBV4-1 and J is TRBJ1-5, with 7 bases aligning to TRBD1. The CDR3 is 16 residues long. Losses at the gene ends were 0 bases for V and 2 bases for J; bases not matched to a gene: 4. Looked up from germline, CDR1 is MGHRA and CDR2 is YSYEKL. DNA of the CDR3: TGCGCCAGCAGCCAAGAACCCGGGACAGGCAATCAGCCCCAGCATTTT. It translates to CASSQEPGTGNQPQHF.

This chain joins TRBV7-9 and TRBJ1-1; D might be TRBD1 (5 bases). Looked up from germline, CDR1 is SEHNR and CDR2 is FQNEAQ (reference sequence). The CDR3 covers 14 residues. Deletions cut 4 bases from V and 4 bases from J, with 13 bases between. CDR3 sequence: CASSSTAGGTEAFF. The CDR3 DNA reads TGTGCCAGCAGCTCCACCGCGGGGGGCACTGAAGCTTTCTTT.

The chain joins TRBV7-9 to TRBJ2-7, with D maybe TRBD1 (6 bases). This CDR3 has 14 amino acids. CDR1 and CDR2 (germline): SEHNR, FQNEAQ (reference sequence). V lost 5 bases and J lost 3, with 14 bases in between. The CDR3 here is CASSVSDRDYEQYF. The CDR3 DNA reads TGTGCCAGCAGCGTTTCGGACAGAGACTACGAGCAGTACTTC.

This clone was seen once. The rearrangement uses TRBV29-1 and TRBJ2-7, with 8 bases aligning to TRBD2. This CDR3 is built from 13 residues. V lost 7 bases and J lost 0; bases outside the gene matches: 5. Germline loops: CDR1 SQVTM, CDR2 ANQGSEA. The CDR3 loop is CSAWRGDSYEQYF. CDR3 coding DNA: TGCAGCGCCTGGCGGGGGGACTCCTACGAGCAGTACTTC.